This T cell receptor beta chain was retrieved from a study of blood T cell repertoires in COVID-19. Study-level information: T cells, B-cell-depleted T cells, or PBMCs supplied cDNA or gDNA.

The CDR3 has 11 amino acids. The germline CDR1 and CDR2 sequences are LNHDA and SQIVND (reference sequence). The V gene lost 9 bases and the J gene lost 4 bases, with 7 bases spanning the gap. In the original processing: Nucleated cell counts were estimated from reference gene primer amplification. The data were produced by immunoSEQ multiplex PCR, yet TCRdb's version contains in-frame clones alone and is incomplete. That table is the source of V, J and clone size, and D and trimming were worked out from the DNA. The table lists about 120,000 clones, about 81% of them singletons. V is TRBV19 and J is TRBJ2-1, with D perhaps TRBD1 (5 bases). The sequencing sample was made of peripheral blood. This sequence was found in a man aged 25 to 40 with COVID-19, enrolled during active disease. In DNA form, the CDR3 reads TGTGCCAGCGGACATTACAATGAGCAGTTCTTC. Protein: CASGHYNEQFF.